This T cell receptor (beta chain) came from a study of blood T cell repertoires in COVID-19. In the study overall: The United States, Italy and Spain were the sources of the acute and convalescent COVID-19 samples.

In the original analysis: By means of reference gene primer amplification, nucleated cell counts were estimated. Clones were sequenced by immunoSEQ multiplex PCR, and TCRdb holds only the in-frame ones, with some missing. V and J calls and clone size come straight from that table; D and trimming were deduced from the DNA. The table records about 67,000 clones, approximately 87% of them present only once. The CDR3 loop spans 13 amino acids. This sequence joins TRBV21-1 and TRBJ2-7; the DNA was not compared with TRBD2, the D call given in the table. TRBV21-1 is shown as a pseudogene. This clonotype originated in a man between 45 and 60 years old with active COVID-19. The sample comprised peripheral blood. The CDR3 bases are TGTGCCAGCAGCAAAGCTAAGGCGGGCGAGCAGTACTTC. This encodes CASSKAKAGEQYF.